What follows describes a single T cell receptor beta chain. The target antigen is unknown. Researchers made TCR cDNA using 5'RACE template switching, and this step added a universal primer site and UMIs. TCRdb reanalysed the 5' RACE reads using MiXCR and keeps one entry per CDR3 protein. The data show about 160,000 distinct CDR3 sequences, with under 7.5% seen just once and approximately 2.5% held by the top ten. Germline V gives CDR1 MNHEY, CDR2 SVGAGI. CDR3 length equals 17 residues. V was trimmed by 0 bases and J by 0 bases, leaving 9 bases between them. This sample is part of a study of T cells after yellow fever vaccination. Broader study findings: One caveat is that FACS-sorted repertoires could contain abundant clonotypes contaminating from the bulk population.

The TCR comes from a man younger than 35 who received the YFV17D yellow fever vaccine. The sample in question was CD4+ T cells sorted from PBMCs, obtained 5 to 6 days after the first yellow fever vaccination. This chain links TRBV6-5 with TRBJ1-6; the D is unclear. This chain's CDR3 is CASSYSSRSSYNSPLHF. As DNA, the CDR3 is TGTGCCAGCAGTTACTCGAGTCGGAGCTCCTATAATTCACCCCTCCACTTT.